This is a list of T cell receptor beta chains from one sample in a study of blood T cell repertoires in COVID-19. Some clones are missing from TCRdb's copy, which holds only in-frame ones; the method was immunoSEQ multiplex PCR. This sample has over 50,000 clones, with around 90% found just once. Source material: peripheral blood. All receptors come from a man aged 45 to 65 with active COVID-19. CDR3s include the opening cysteine and the closing phenylalanine or tryptophan. Each record gives: J gene, V gene, CDR3 protein.

j_call: TRBJ2-6; v_call: TRBV2; cdr3_aa: CASRRGTGSSGANVLTF
j_call: TRBJ2-6; v_call: TRBV7-2; cdr3_aa: CASSLWTSGLRSGANVLTF
j_call: TRBJ2-2; v_call: TRBV7-2; cdr3_aa: CASSLVRTGPGELFF
j_call: TRBJ1-3; v_call: TRBV7-9; cdr3_aa: CASSLVAGGPRNTIYF
j_call: TRBJ1-4; v_call: TRBV3-1/TRBV3-2; cdr3_aa: CASRSRARGEKLFF
j_call: TRBJ1-1; v_call: TRBV19; cdr3_aa: CASSLQWNTEAFF
j_call: TRBJ1-1; v_call: TRBV2; cdr3_aa: CASKGGLTEAFF
j_call: TRBJ1-4; v_call: TRBV5-1; cdr3_aa: CASSLGGTSGDEKLFF
j_call: TRBJ2-1; v_call: TRBV4-3; cdr3_aa: CASSQTSGGSYNEQFF
j_call: TRBJ2-3; v_call: TRBV25-1; cdr3_aa: CASSMGYGDTQYF
j_call: TRBJ2-7; v_call: TRBV9; cdr3_aa: CASSVGGIPYEQYF
j_call: TRBJ2-1; v_call: TRBV13; cdr3_aa: CASSPQKRGEQFF
j_call: TRBJ1-1; v_call: TRBV30; cdr3_aa: CAWSPQFEAFF
j_call: TRBJ2-1; v_call: TRBV5-6; cdr3_aa: CASHQRPQAGGQFF
j_call: TRBJ2-3; v_call: TRBV28; cdr3_aa: CASSPSTSGVNTQYF
j_call: TRBJ1-4; v_call: TRBV7-9; cdr3_aa: CASSPGQSNEKLFF
j_call: TRBJ1-4; v_call: TRBV5-1; cdr3_aa: CASSPGGSTNEKLFF
j_call: TRBJ1-1; v_call: TRBV14; cdr3_aa: CASSRQQGGEAFF
j_call: TRBJ2-1; v_call: TRBV27; cdr3_aa: CASSLRGGAYNEQFF
j_call: TRBJ1-2; v_call: TRBV19; cdr3_aa: CASSIVTGQYGYTF
j_call: TRBJ1-3; v_call: TRBV25-1; cdr3_aa: CASSEWARGNSGNTIYF
j_call: TRBJ2-7; v_call: TRBV6-7; cdr3_aa: CASSKKTDSYEQYF
j_call: TRBJ2-5; v_call: TRBV11-2; cdr3_aa: CASSLRAQETQYF
j_call: TRBJ2-1; v_call: TRBV5-1; cdr3_aa: CASSLNNEQFF
j_call: TRBJ2-7; v_call: TRBV19; cdr3_aa: CASSISASGNYEQYF
j_call: TRBJ1-4; v_call: TRBV18; cdr3_aa: CASSLLSTDEKLFF
j_call: TRBJ1-5; v_call: TRBV14; cdr3_aa: CASSQDRQGYSNQPQHF
j_call: TRBJ2-3; v_call: TRBV28; cdr3_aa: CASSPGDFTDTQYF
j_call: TRBJ1-2; v_call: TRBV2; cdr3_aa: CASRATGISGGYTF
j_call: TRBJ1-6; v_call: TRBV3-1/TRBV3-2; cdr3_aa: CASSRRRSSEGWSSNSPLHF
j_call: TRBJ1-1; v_call: TRBV7-8; cdr3_aa: CASSPSSGTEAFF
j_call: TRBJ1-2; v_call: TRBV12-3/TRBV12-4; cdr3_aa: CASSLGQGGGYTF
j_call: TRBJ2-1; v_call: TRBV3-1/TRBV3-2; cdr3_aa: CASSQGGFSEQFF
j_call: TRBJ1-2; v_call: TRBV11-2; cdr3_aa: CASRYSGSAGYTF
j_call: TRBJ2-1; v_call: TRBV5-1; cdr3_aa: CASGTSGRAYNEQFF
j_call: TRBJ2-3; v_call: TRBV30; cdr3_aa: CAWRLWAGVSSDTQYF
j_call: TRBJ1-1; v_call: TRBV6-2/TRBV6-3; cdr3_aa: CASSSVNTEAFF
j_call: TRBJ2-3; v_call: TRBV19; cdr3_aa: CASSIFGSVNTQYF
j_call: TRBJ2-7; v_call: TRBV21-1; cdr3_aa: CASSKALASARREQYF